This T cell receptor (beta chain) was sequenced in a study of Ad26.COV2.S vaccination and SARS-CoV-2 variants. About the research overall: Ad26.COV2.S shots went into the muscle once or twice, 56 days apart. Study-level points and caveats: Ad26.COV2.S recipients had broader spike-specific TCRs (P = 0.0014).

Produced via immunoSEQ multiplex PCR; TCRdb's table is partial and in-frame only. The table shows roughly 390,000 clones, with around nine tenths occurring only once. Noted treatment: about 20 received Ad26.COV2.S at low or high dose, single or two shots; about 5 received placebo; per-sample allocation not given. Samples came from day 63 after the first vaccine or placebo injection. The CDR3 covers 13 residues. Trimming pared 5 bases from V and 3 bases from J, leaving 10 bases between. The germline gives CDR1 LNHDA, CDR2 SQIVND (reference sequence). Comment on this clone: No antigen is known for it.

This chain uses TRBV19 with TRBJ2-5, with D uncertain. The clonotype was recovered from a person between 18 and 59 years old who received the Ad26.COV2.S COVID-19 vaccine or a placebo. Specimen: peripheral blood, collected in a trial of Ad26.COV2.S vaccine versus placebo. As DNA, the CDR3 is TGTGCCAGTAGTGCCAGCCGAGAAGAGACCCAGTACTTC. Residues: CASSASREETQYF.